Sequencing of this T cell receptor (beta chain) was carried out in a study of cytomegalovirus exposure and HLA in healthy donors (dated by TCRdb to 2015 to 2018). Notes on the research overall: In an earlier analysis of approximately 500 of the donors, approximately 260 Gb of sequence data and approximately 100 million unique TCR beta sequences from roughly 190 million T cells were reported. Approximately 300 gigabases of sequencing data and around 80 million unique TCR sequences made up an early release that covered fewer than 650 HLA-typed donors. Of the 350 to 400 genotyped donors, approximately 83% fell in the genetic ancestry cluster associated with self-reported Caucasian donors. The study was designed to test whether signatures of past pathogen exposure could be identified by cataloging public T cell receptors. The T cell repertoires of around 670 subjects were profiled by immunosequencing and related to cytomegalovirus serostatus. In addition to the first cohort of about 650 subjects, a separate validation cohort of approximately 130 different subjects was used. To predict cytomegalovirus infection status, the study brought together high-throughput TCR immunosequencing, statistical association of individual TCRs with disease status, and machine learning. In a later analysis, previously published TCR beta repertoires from fewer than 750 donors were re-analyzed and high-resolution HLA genotyping was added so that TCR occurrence patterns could be studied. In the later analysis, no new phenotypic data were used to find candidate immune exposures; instead, reliance was placed on TCR beta sequences and their occurrence across donors. In an earlier analysis of around 540 of the donors, high-throughput TCR beta sequencing was used to judge whether each TCR beta V gene segment behaved as functional or pseudogenic. Donor age, sex, ethnicity and CMV serostatus were collected together with the repertoire data. In a later genetic analysis, genome-wide SNP genotypes for about 65% of the roughly 670 donors were used, and that subset was treated as a discovery cohort. Every discovery cohort repertoire had been produced on one sequencing platform. Class I and class II HLA loci were covered by the typing at four-digit resolution. The number of donors typed differed by locus, with about 629-630 for A, B, C, DRB1 and DQB1, roughly 520 for DQA1, 600 to 610 for DPA1, and approximately 470 for DPB1. Because of strong linkage in the cohort, five DR-DQ haplotypes were treated as single units for association and clustering. Among a few hundred genotyped donors of the cohort, an average of around 240,000 unique TCR beta nucleotide sequences were sequenced per donor, 15% to 20% of them non-productive.

From a lookup of the germline V gene (reference sequence), CDR1 and CDR2 are DFQATT and SNEGSKA. The CDR3 numbers 10 residues from cysteine through phenylalanine. The entry retains the CDR3 DNA only, 30 bases that are in frame from base 1. Notes on this clone: What antigen it recognizes has not been identified. There are no base qualities to consult, and no much larger clone falls within one base.

What the authors observed across the whole study: In a later analysis, several top co-occurrence clusters were reported to appear linked to parvovirus B19, influenza, CMV and Epstein-Barr virus. Linkage disequilibrium might explain the correlated functional status among segregating V segments, but an unknown experimental factor could not be excluded. In vitro tests confirmed that three of the cytomegalovirus-associated TCR beta chains recognize cytomegalovirus antigens. A group of highly shared sequence variants was considered likely to be a technical artifact of the sequencing pipeline. Most CMV-associated TCR beta chains appeared to be HLA-restricted in a later analysis, and the HLA associations seemed to be driven largely by CMV exposure. Roughly uniform sequencing depth across donors was assumed in presence/absence analyses, although this assumption may not hold. At a false discovery rate of 0.05, a later analysis linked fewer than 20,000 TCR beta sequences to specific HLA alleles. A further reported finding was that TCR beta sequences accurately predicted the HLA-A and HLA-B alleles for most subjects in the first cohort. The earlier analysis of almost 600 of the donors excluded roughly 17 rarely observed V segments, including chromosome 9 orphons, because counts were too low. In a later analysis, the rate of TCR association differed among HLA loci, with DRB1 alleles having the most associated TCRs and HLA-C alleles having the fewest. The only immune exposure information available for the cohort was CMV serostatus. This cohort had only TCR beta chains sequenced, and the lack of alpha or paired-chain data limited which features could be detected. Some IMGT-functional V segments, including TRBV6-2 and TRBV6-3, could not be told apart with the 87-base-pair reads, so those segments were excluded. Because HLA typing was missing for some donors at each locus, association tests included only the typed subset. V-gene and J-gene trimming of TCR beta chains was associated with a missense DCLRE1C variant in a later genetic analysis, and the association was replicated in an independent cohort. A later genetic analysis reported fewer N-insertions in productive TCRs among donors in an Asian-associated ancestry cluster than the roughly 620-donor mean. It was suggested by the authors that the approach could potentially be generalized to other disease states and immunological phenotypes. In an earlier analysis of several hundred of the donors, most TCR beta V segments were observed in productive rearrangements about 87% or about 30% of the time, broadly matching IMGT annotations. A total of around 150 TCR beta chains were listed by the study as associated with cytomegalovirus. In a later analysis, HLA-associated TCR beta chains showed more clonal expansion and lower generation probabilities than non-associated chains that were equally common. In both the original and validation cohorts, the classifier was reported to diagnose cytomegalovirus status with high specificity and sensitivity. Most TCR sequences were observed very rarely across donors, whereas some public TCRs were present in many individuals. When HLA alleles, especially DR and DQ, strongly co-occurred, attributing TCR associations to individual alleles was difficult.

The cohort consisted of fewer than 700 healthy bone marrow donors. All cohort members were sampled while nominally healthy, although unrecorded immune exposures were likely present. The donor tested CMV seronegative and was one of the 352 seronegative cohort members. A peripheral blood sample was collected from each donor, and TCR beta sequencing was performed on peripheral blood mononuclear cells. The Qiagen DNeasy Blood Extraction Kit was used to extract genomic DNA from the blood cell samples. Libraries were made using the immunoSEQ multiplex PCR assay. A mixture of 60 forward primers for TCR Vbeta segments and 13 reverse primers for TCR Jbeta segments was used in the multiplex PCR. Amplification of the CDR3 region of rearranged TCR beta genes was performed with a multiplex PCR assay on genomic DNA. The Illumina HiSeq System was used to sequence the amplified TCR beta libraries as 87-base-pair reads. As for the authors' bioinformatics: In a later analysis, some 80 million unique TCR beta chains were counted across the 690 or so repertoires, and around 10 million of these chains were shared by at least two donors. A nearest-neighbor algorithm error-corrected the raw reads and collapsed the reads into unique sequences, merging closely related sequences to remove PCR and sequencing errors. V, D and J gene segments were assigned by aligning CDR3 sequences to IMGT reference sequences. For a sequence to be retained, at least a six-nucleotide match to both a V gene segment and a J gene segment was required. Rearrangements were classified as productive when the CDR3 lacked stop codons and remained in frame with V and J, and all other rearrangements were classified as non-productive. CDR3 was defined according to IMGT convention as the region running from the second conserved V-encoded cysteine to the conserved J-encoded phenylalanine. In an earlier analysis of 550 to 650 of the donors, sequences lacking an unambiguous match to a single V gene segment were excluded. In an earlier analysis of approximately 590 of the donors, a V segment was called functional when productive rearrangements were above 56.7%, and segregating when the standard deviation between donors exceeded 5%. To diagnose cytomegalovirus status from the catalog of TCR beta chain sequences, a statistical classification framework was built. V and J gene assignment, in a later analysis, came from comparing TCR nucleotide sequences with IMGT/GENE-DB human TR gene sequences. In a later analysis, CDR3 sequences and most-parsimonious VDJ recombination scenarios were assigned using the TCRdist pipeline. In a later analysis, each TCR beta chain was defined by its CDR3 amino acid sequence together with its V-gene family, and reads lacking a unique V-gene family were excluded. In a later analysis, a few hundred highly shared, low-generation-probability nucleotide sequences were removed to address suspected cross-contamination and a sequencing artifact. In a later analysis, a clonal expansion index for each public chain was calculated from normalized within-repertoire ranks of inferred template counts. Generation probabilities in a later analysis came from a VDJ recombination model fitted to out-of-frame rearrangements, and those results were checked against IGoR. In a later analysis, TCR-TCR, TCR-HLA and TCR-CMV co-occurrence was scored with hypergeometric tests, and a repertoire-size bias correction was applied to TCR pairs. In a later analysis, false discovery rates were estimated by permuting HLA or CMV assignments 20 times. In a later analysis, co-occurring TCRs were grouped using DBSCAN, and TCRdist sequence similarity was added for clustering within HLA-allele-positive subsets. Co-occurrence clustering excluded repertoires with fewer than 30,000 or more than 120,000 public chains, plus five with anomalous nucleotide sharing. Entries here come from immuneACCESS through TCRdb and include only in-frame sequences with V and J called. Some clones fail to appear in such tables; in the studies checked, an unresolved V gene covers under half of the shortfall, and the cause of the remainder is unknown. V and J calls and clone size are as listed in that table; D and trimming were resolved from the DNA. A total of approximately 140,000 clones appear in this sample, more than 60% of them only once. Around 1.5% of the sample comes from the top ten.

The specimen was PBMCs. This receptor was taken from a woman in her late teens or twenties in good health and CMV-seronegative. The receptor chain draws on TRBV20-1 and TRBJ1-1; TRBD1 is perhaps the D gene, given 5 matching bases. The bases read TGCAGGGCCGTAGGGGCAAGAAGTTTCTTT. It translates to CRAVGARSFF.